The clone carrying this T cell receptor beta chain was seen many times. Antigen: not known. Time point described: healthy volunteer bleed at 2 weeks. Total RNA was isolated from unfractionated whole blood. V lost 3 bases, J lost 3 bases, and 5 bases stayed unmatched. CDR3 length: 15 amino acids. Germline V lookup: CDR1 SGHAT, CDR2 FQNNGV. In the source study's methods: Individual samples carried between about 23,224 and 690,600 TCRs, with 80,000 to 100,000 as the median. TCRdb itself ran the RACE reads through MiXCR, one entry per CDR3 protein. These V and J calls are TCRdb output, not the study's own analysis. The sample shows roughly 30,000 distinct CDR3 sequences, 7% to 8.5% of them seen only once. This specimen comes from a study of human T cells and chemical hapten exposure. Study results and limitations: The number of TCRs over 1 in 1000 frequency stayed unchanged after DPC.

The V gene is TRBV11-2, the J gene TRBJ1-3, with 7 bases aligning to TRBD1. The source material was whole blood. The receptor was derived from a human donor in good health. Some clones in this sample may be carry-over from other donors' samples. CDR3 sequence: CASSFEGASGNTIYF. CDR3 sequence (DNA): TGTGCCAGCAGCTTTGAGGGGGCGAGTGGAAACACCATATATTTT. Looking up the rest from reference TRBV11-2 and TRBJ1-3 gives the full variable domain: EAGVAQSPRYKIIEKRQSVAFWCNPISGHATLYWYQQILGQGPKLLIQFQNNGVVDDSQLPKDRFSAERLKGVDSTLKIQPAKLEDSAVYLCASSFEGASGNTIYFGEGSWLTVV.